The present TCR beta chain was sequenced within a study of cytomegalovirus exposure and HLA in healthy donors. Study-wide findings and caveats: It was 150 to 200 TCR beta chains that were listed as cytomegalovirus-associated. In vitro data verified a few CMV-associated chains as specific for CMV antigens. Rare TCR sequences dominated, though some public TCRs recurred in many donors.

Sequenced by immunoSEQ multiplex PCR; TCRdb stores in-frame clones only, minus some. The sample yields roughly 100,000 clones, about 85% seen once. In the case of this clone: The target antigen is unknown.

This CDR3 comprises 13 residues. The V gene's germline CDR1 is SGHRS and CDR2 YFSETQ. Trimming pared 0 bases from V and 3 bases from J, leaving 7 bases between. The sequenced sample was PBMCs. The origin of this receptor is a woman aged 18-29 years in good health and CMV-seropositive. V usage is TRBV5-1 and J usage is TRBJ2-7; D is uncertain. The CDR3 sequence is CASSLAFGYEQYF. The DNA of the CDR3 is TGCGCCAGCAGCTTGGCCTTCGGCTACGAGCAGTACTTC.